Here is one T cell receptor beta chain with its context. The source of the sample is a study of STAT5B mutations in CD4+ large granular lymphocyte leukemia. The data were produced by immunoSEQ multiplex PCR, yet TCRdb's version contains in-frame clones alone and is incomplete. The sample includes nearly 45,000 clones, 80% to 90% of them seen just once. CDR1 and CDR2 (germline): SNHLY, FYNNEI. The CDR3 is made up of 16 amino acids. The ends were cut back, 1 base at V and 7 bases at J, with 17 bases in the middle. The sequence derives from a human donor in good health. The rearrangement links TRBV2 to TRBJ2-1; D possibly corresponds to TRBD1 (5 bases). Material for sequencing was CD4+ T cells from blood buffy coats. Here the CDR3 DNA reads TGTGCCAGCAGTGAAGTCAGTCAGGGTTTACGAAATGAGCAGTTCTTC. It is translated as CASSEVSQGLRNEQFF.